This T cell receptor beta chain was documented in a study of blood T cell repertoires in COVID-19. Study in general: Samples taken during acute and convalescent COVID-19 were collected in the United States, Italy and Spain. From T cells, B-cell-depleted T cells, or PBMCs came the material, which was cDNA or gDNA.

V trimming: 4 bases; J trimming: 8 bases; junction bases outside the gene matches: 4. This CDR3 spans 14 amino acids. CDR1 and CDR2 (germline): KGHDR, SFDVKD. Original methodology: Quantification of nucleated cells was approximated via reference gene primer amplification. Measured with immunoSEQ multiplex PCR; TCRdb has only the in-frame clones, and not every one. That table furnishes V, J and clone size, whereas the DNA furnished D and trimming. The sample lists around 98,000 clones; about 80% were seen once. The sample consisted of peripheral blood. The chain couples TRBV24-1 to TRBJ2-2; 9 bases match TRBD1. The sequence was obtained from a man between 65 and 80 years old with active or convalescent COVID-19. CDR3 coding DNA: TGTGCCACCAGTGAAAGGACAGGGGCGGGGGAGCTGTTTTTT. Translating it yields CATSERTGAGELFF.